The 10 T cell receptor beta chains below were found in one sample sequenced in a study of human T cells and chemical hapten exposure. The time point was: pre-sensitization, week 0. Treatment: therapeutic diphenylcyclopropenone sensitization with weekly scalp DPC. TCRdb redid the calling of the RACE reads with MiXCR, one entry per CDR3 protein. The sample consists of about 120,000 distinct CDR3 sequences, about 13% of them appearing once. This specimen consisted of whole blood, obtained in connection with sensitization to the hapten diphenylcyclopropenone (DPC). Source of these receptors: a woman between 18 and 29 years old with alopecia areata. Some clones in this sample may be carry-over from other donors' samples.

V and J are TRBV10-3 and TRBJ2-4; D is uncertain. The germline gives CDR1 ENHRY, CDR2 SYGVKD. The CDR3 runs to 15 residues. V dropped 0 bases and J dropped 0 bases, with 6 bases sitting between them. CDR3 bases: TGTGCCATCAGTGAGTCGGATATAGCCAAAAACATTCAGTACTTC. Protein product: CAISESDIAKNIQYF.

The V and J genes are TRBV3-1 and TRBJ1-3; D is unresolved. The CDR3 runs 14 residues. The germline gives CDR1 LGHDT, CDR2 YNNKEL (reference sequence). V gave up 1 base and J gave up 2 bases, with 6 bases separating them. The CDR3 DNA is TGTGCCAGCAGCCAAGGAGGGACTGGAAACACCATATATTTT. Translating it yields CASSQGGTGNTIYF.

This clonotype was seen only a few times. The genes are TRBV7-2 and TRBJ2-3; 13 positions match TRBD2. The CDR3 is 16 amino acids. V shed 5 bases and J 1 base; nucleotides not matched to a gene: 3. Germline V CDR1 and CDR2: SGHTA, FQGNSA. Written as DNA, the CDR3 is TGTGCCAGCAGCCCTGGACTAGCGGGGGGCACAGATACGCAGTATTTT. This encodes CASSPGLAGGTDTQYF.

In this sample, this clonotype turned up many times. The chain couples TRBV5-4 to TRBJ1-2; TRBD1 matches at 7 bases. The CDR3 sequence is 13 residues long. V shed 4 bases, J shed 3 bases, and the junction held 3 bases outside the gene matches. Germline-derived CDR1 and CDR2 are SGHNT and YYREEE (reference sequence). The CDR3 loop is CASSGTDYYGYTF. CDR3 DNA: TGTGCCAGCAGCGGGACAGATTACTATGGCTACACCTTC.

The V and J genes are TRBV18 and TRBJ1-1, with 8 bases fitting TRBD1. The CDR3 totals 11 residues. The V gene's germline CDR1 is KGHSH and CDR2 LQKENI. V gave up 6 bases and J gave up 10 bases; unmatched junction bases: 4. CDR3 sequence: CASSLDRGAFF. The CDR3 nucleotides are TGTGCCAGCTCCCTTGACAGGGGAGCTTTCTTT.

This chain joins TRBV15 and TRBJ2-3; TRBD2 is a possible D gene (5 bases). The germline V gene encodes CDR1 LNHNV and CDR2 YYDKDF (reference sequence). The CDR3 consists of 14 residues. V was pared by 2 bases and J by 4 bases, with 10 bases between. The chain's CDR3 is CATSRSQEADTQYF. The CDR3 DNA sequence: TGTGCCACCAGCAGATCCCAGGAGGCAGATACGCAGTATTTT.

This chain uses TRBV20-1 with TRBJ2-1, with D perhaps TRBD1 (5 bases). Trimming shortened V by 6 bases and J by 4 bases, and 7 bases separated the two germline ends. The V gene's germline CDR1 is DFQATT and CDR2 SNEGSKA (reference sequence). CDR3 length: 11 residues. The CDR3 loop is CSADTYNEQFF. CDR3 DNA sequence: TGCAGTGCGGACACGTACAATGAGCAGTTCTTC.

This clonotype was detected ten times or more. The J gene is TRBJ2-3, the V gene TRBV7-2, with D possibly TRBD2 on 6 matching bases. Germline CDR1 is SGHTA and CDR2 is FQGNSA. The CDR3 loop spans 16 amino acids. Trimming took 5 bases from V and 0 from J, leaving 15 bases between them. The CDR3: CASSHRTTGSTDTQYF. The CDR3 DNA sequence: TGTGCCAGCAGCCACCGGACTACGGGAAGCACAGATACGCAGTATTTT.

The chain uses TRBV5-6 and TRBJ2-7; 7 positions match TRBD1. The V gene end was trimmed by 4 bases and the J gene end by 5 bases; junction bases not matched to a gene: 6. CDR1 is SGHDT, CDR2 YYEEEE, per germline. The CDR3 length is 13 residues. CDR3 protein: CASSPDRADEQYF. CDR3 DNA sequence: TGTGCCAGCAGCCCCGACAGGGCGGACGAGCAGTACTTC.

Only a few counts were recorded for this clonotype. The chain is built from TRBV7-6 and TRBJ2-3; 8 nucleotides agree with TRBD2. The germline gives CDR1 SGHVS, CDR2 FNYEAQ. V trimming: 5 bases; J trimming: 0 bases; junction bases outside the gene matches: 16. The CDR3 runs to 19 residues. In DNA, the CDR3 is TGTGCCAGCAGCCCCGGGGGGGCGGTCCTTGGTTTTAGCACAGATACGCAGTATTTT. Encoded protein: CASSPGGAVLGFSTDTQYF.